This paragraph covers one T cell receptor beta chain sequence. What it recognizes is unknown. Sorted-subset replicate PCR reactions contained roughly 190 ng DNA, corresponding to approximately 30,000 T cell genomes. Using immunoSEQ multiplex PCR, the repertoire was profiled, and TCRdb retains in-frame clones only, with some absent. The table has fewer than 1.6 million clones, 98% seen once; the top ten hold 0.36%. The data derive from a study of shared clonotypes between healthy human individuals. CD45RA+ naive and CD45RA-negative memory subsets were separated from CD4+ cells. Findings of the study overall: Sharing across a few donors was seen in about 5% of naive CD4 clonotypes.

The CDR3 loop spans 16 amino acids. The germline V and J ends were trimmed by 7 bases and 7 bases, with 29 bases remaining between them. Germline V gene data show CDR1 as SQVTM and CDR2 as ANQGSEA. Sequenced input: naive CD4+ T cells sorted from blood. As to subset: CD45RA+ positively selected. This sequence was found in a young man in good health. The genes are TRBV29-1 and TRBJ2-7; tentative D call: TRBD2 (7 bases). The CDR3 sequence: CSAQRLRGAGQGEQYF. The CDR3 DNA sequence: TGCAGCGCCCAAAGGCTACGGGGGGCTGGTCAGGGTGAGCAGTACTTC.